Listed here are 2 T cell receptor beta chains from one sample, sequenced in a study of blood T cell repertoires in COVID-19. Method: immunoSEQ multiplex PCR; TCRdb's copy keeps in-frame clones and lacks some. The sample yields 250,000 to 350,000 clones, 86% seen once. Material: PBMCs or T cells enriched from blood (not recorded which). Every receptor here comes from a woman between 18 and 30 years old who had recovered from COVID-19.

CDR3 protein: CAWRSGANYGYTF. The CDR3 DNA sequence: TGTGCCTGGAGATCAGGGGCTAACTATGGCTACACCTTC. V gene TRBV30 combines with J gene TRBJ1-2, with a tentative D call TRBD1 (6 bases). V dropped 3 bases and J dropped 0 bases, with 8 bases sitting between them. The CDR3 has 13 residues. Per the germline V gene, CDR1 is GTSNPN and CDR2 is SVGIG (reference sequence).

The rearrangement links TRBV5-1 to TRBJ2-3; D is undetermined. Per the germline V gene, CDR1 is SGHRS and CDR2 is YFSETQ. This CDR3 comprises 13 residues. V lost 0 bases and J lost 5, with 7 bases in between. The CDR3 DNA reads TGCGCCAGCAGCTTGGCCCTCGGAGATACGCAGTATTTT. It translates to CASSLALGDTQYF.